This T cell receptor beta chain originates from a study of T cell responses to AZD1222 COVID-19 vaccine. The study's findings and limits: The reported proportion of spike-specific TCRs targeting unmutated variant regions was nearly half. Two doses of AZD1222 preceded a rise in Spike-specific TCR breadth and depth. At study baseline, merely about 6 AZD1222 recipients were seropositive.

Per germline, CDR1 SGDLS and CDR2 YYNGEE. This CDR3 comprises 15 residues. Germline trimming cut 0 bases from V and 6 bases from J; bases unmatched to any gene: 4. As concerns this clone: Its matching antigen is unknown.

Sequencing used immunoSEQ multiplex PCR; TCRdb keeps in-frame clones, though not all of them. The sample gives around 100,000 clones, about 86% of which show up once; about 16% is in the top ten. The genes are TRBV9 and TRBJ2-3; the match to TRBD2 covers 10 bases. The specimen comprised peripheral blood, sampled on day 0 of AZD1222 vaccination. The TCR sequence derives from an adult in good health. The CDR3 here is CASSVAVSGGDTQYF. For the CDR3, the DNA is TGTGCCAGCAGCGTAGCGGTTAGCGGGGGGGATACGCAGTATTTT.